The present T cell receptor (beta chain) was sequenced within a study of shared clonotypes between healthy human individuals (dated by TCRdb to 2019 to 2021). Study-wide context: The cohort included a few men and a couple of women between 18 and 49 years of age. For each donor, three plates each were used for CD4 naive and CD4 memory, two plates were used for CD8 naive, and one plate was used for CD8 memory. To estimate repertoire size and how much clonotypes are shared between individuals, the study performed deep sequencing of blood TCR repertoires from a few healthy adults. Each donor's leukapheresis produced roughly between roughly 0.94 and 9.5 billion PBMCs. Different laboratories and diverse techniques were used to prepare libraries and sequence TCR repertoires, to increase sequencing depth and limit assay-specific biases. The study at large found these results: Incomplete sequencing was indicated by rarefaction of sorted-subset datasets, despite the large sequencing depth. Estimated clonotype richness was generally larger for naive than for memory subsets. The genetic and exposure-history diversity represented was limited by the small number of donors. Sampling was restricted to blood, and TCR repertoires in tissues likely differ from the TCR repertoires found in blood. Clonotypes shared by all four sorted-subset donors showed higher generation probabilities than non-shared clonotypes. Across four donors, about 4.5% of naive CD4, approximately 4% of naive CD8, about 2% of memory CD4, and 0.4% of memory CD8 clonotypes were shared. Pairwise subsampling indicated that sequencing depth was expected to affect the degree of clonotype sharing among donors.

Clipping removes 5 bases from V and 8 bases from J, with 8 as the unmatched junction base count. CDR1 is given as SEHNR and CDR2 as FQNEAQ, both from the germline V gene (reference sequence). From the cysteine up to the phenylalanine, the CDR3 has a length of 14 residues. CDR3 DNA is the only sequence kept; it has 42 bases, read in frame from the first base. The donors were healthy, HIV-negative adults who had no recently reported acute infections or vaccinations. All donors were Caucasian adults living in Nashville, Tennessee, USA. Magnetic negative selection was used to enrich CD4+ T cells, after which naive cells were positively selected on CD45RA and the negative fraction became the memory subset. After blood collection by leukapheresis, PBMCs were isolated using Ficoll-Histopaque density gradient centrifugation and then cryopreserved in the vapor phase of liquid nitrogen. Analytical flow cytometry was used to check the purity and quantity of each magnetically sorted T cell population. Genomic DNA was isolated from each sorted fraction and quantified by UV absorbance on a Nanodrop 2000c.

In the case of this clone: What this receptor recognizes is not known. No base qualities exist here, and no much larger clone lies one base off it.

Using the deep immunoSEQ assay, multiplex PCR amplified TCR CDR3 regions from genomic DNA. For each cell subset, the extracted genomic DNA was distributed evenly across all wells of several immunoSEQ 96-well plates, and each plate served as one replicate. For sorted subsets, each replicate PCR was loaded with 200 ng genomic DNA, equivalent to 25,000 to 35,000 T cell genomes. Purified libraries were measured with a Qubit 3.0 fluorometer, size-checked on a Bioanalyzer 2100, and measured again with the KAPA Library Quantification kit. A separate single-read 150-cycle Illumina NextSeq 550 flow cell was used to sequence each immunoSEQ 96-well plate. Regarding the original processing steps: Because only junctional sequences without quality scores were contained in the immunoSEQ output, filtering matching that applied to full-length reads could not be performed. To assign V/J genes and CDR3, sequences were annotated against IMGT germline references using PyIR, a Python wrapper for IgBLAST v1.9. Any read was removed if the V/J assignment was weak (E-value above 1e-6), the CDR3 was missing, or the read contained stop codons, out-of-frame junctions, or ambiguous translated residues. A V3J clonotype was defined by an identical inferred V gene, J gene, and CDR3 amino acid sequence. To compute the percentage overlap between repertoires, the number of shared unique clonotypes was divided by the size of the smaller repertoire. Richness of each repertoire was evaluated using RTK rarefaction, the Chao1 estimator, and Recon v2.1 estimates of unobserved clonotypes. Generation probabilities for all TCRbeta clonotypes obtained by the gDNA method from a few donors were computed using OLGA. The immuneACCESS repertoire file appears here via TCRdb, limited to in-frame rearrangements. These files lack a portion of the clones; in checked studies, under half of the deficit traces to unresolved V genes, and the cause of the others is not known. The V and J calls and clone size are taken from that table; D and trimming were inferred from the DNA. The sample table lists around 2,000,000 clones, roughly 94% of them with a count of one. Of the sample, 0.1% to 0.15% is held by the ten largest clones.

The sample was naive CD4+ T cells sorted from blood. The cell subset or site label corresponds to: CD45RA+ positively selected. The chain is assembled from TRBV7-9 and TRBJ1-3; 8 of the junction bases match TRBD1. This clonotype was obtained from a man aged 18 to 30 in good health. Here the CDR3 is given as CASSPVGQEYTIYF. DNA sequence: TGTGCCAGCAGCCCGGTGGGACAGGAGTACACCATATATTTT.